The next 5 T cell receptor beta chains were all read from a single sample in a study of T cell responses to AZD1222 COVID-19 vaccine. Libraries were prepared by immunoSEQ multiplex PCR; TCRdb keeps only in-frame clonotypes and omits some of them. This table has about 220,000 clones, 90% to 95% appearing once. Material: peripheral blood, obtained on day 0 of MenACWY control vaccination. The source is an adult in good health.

The DNA for the CDR3 is TGCGCCAGCAGCCTGCGGACAGACAACACCGGGGAGCTGTTTTTT. It codes for CASSLRTDNTGELFF. The rearrangement uses TRBV5-1 and TRBJ2-2; D is perhaps TRBD1 (6 bases). Trimming cost V 4 bases and J 2 bases, with 12 bases left between them. This CDR3 contains 15 residues. Germline-derived CDR1 and CDR2 are SGHRS and YFSETQ.

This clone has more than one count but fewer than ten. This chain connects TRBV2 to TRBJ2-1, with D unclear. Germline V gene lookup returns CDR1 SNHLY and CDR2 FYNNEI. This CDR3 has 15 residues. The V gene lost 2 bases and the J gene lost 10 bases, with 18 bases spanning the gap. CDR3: CASSEPSVLVMEQFF. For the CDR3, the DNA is TGTGCCAGCAGTGAACCTTCTGTCCTCGTTATGGAGCAGTTCTTC.

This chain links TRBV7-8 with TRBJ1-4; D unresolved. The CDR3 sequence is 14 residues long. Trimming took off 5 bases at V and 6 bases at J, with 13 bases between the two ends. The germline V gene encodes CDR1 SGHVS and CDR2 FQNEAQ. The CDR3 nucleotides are TGTGCCAGCAGCGTAGGGTATTCGTATGAAAAACTGTTTTTT. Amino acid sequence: CASSVGYSYEKLFF.

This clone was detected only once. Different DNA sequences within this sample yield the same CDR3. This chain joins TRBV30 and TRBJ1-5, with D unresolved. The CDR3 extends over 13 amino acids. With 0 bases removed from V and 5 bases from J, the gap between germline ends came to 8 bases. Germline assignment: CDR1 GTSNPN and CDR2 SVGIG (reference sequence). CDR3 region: CAWSVRRDQPQHF. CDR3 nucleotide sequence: TGTGCCTGGAGTGTACGGCGGGATCAGCCCCAGCATTTT.

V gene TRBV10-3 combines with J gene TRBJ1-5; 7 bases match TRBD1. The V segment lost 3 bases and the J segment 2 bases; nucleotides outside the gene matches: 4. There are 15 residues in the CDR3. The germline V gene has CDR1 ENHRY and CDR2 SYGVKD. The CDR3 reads CAISESGGGNQPQHF. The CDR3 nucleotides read TGTGCCATCAGTGAATCAGGGGGAGGCAATCAGCCCCAGCATTTT.